The 16 T cell receptor beta chains presented below share a single source sample, sequenced in a study of T cell repertoires in cytomegalovirus infection. TCRdb redid the calling of the reads with MiXCR, one entry per CDR3 protein. The table shows about 100,000 distinct CDR3 sequences, with about 22% occurring only once. Sequencing was performed on CD8+ T cells from PBMCs. These receptors were taken from a human donor in good health (CMV status not recorded). Some clones in this sample may be carry-over from other donors' samples.

This clonotype appeared many times. V usage is TRBV28 and J usage is TRBJ2-3; D is perhaps TRBD1 (6 bases). The V gene's germline CDR1 is MDHEN and CDR2 SYDVKM. V lost 6 bases, J lost 0 bases, and 13 bases lay in between. This CDR3 is built from 15 residues. The CDR3 is CASRLRTASTDTQYF. The CDR3 DNA is TGTGCCAGCAGACTTCGGACAGCTAGCACAGATACGCAGTATTTT.

The chain combines TRBV6-5 with TRBJ1-2, with a possible D match to TRBD1 (5 bases). This CDR3 has 15 residues. Germline CDR1 reads MNHEY; CDR2 reads SVGAGI. Trimming took 0 bases from V and 4 from J, leaving 12 bases between them. The CDR3 coding sequence is TGTGCCAGCAGTTACTCGGACATATTTTCCTATGGCTACACCTTC. Encoded protein: CASSYSDIFSYGYTF.

This chain connects TRBV10-3 to TRBJ1-4; D might be TRBD1 (5 bases). The CDR3 runs to 13 residues. Germline V gene sequence: CDR1 ENHRY, CDR2 SYGVKD. V was pared by 3 bases and J by 5 bases, with 7 bases between. DNA for the CDR3: TGTGCCATCAGTGAACCAGGGAATGAAAAACTGTTTTTT. Protein product: CAISEPGNEKLFF.

This clonotype has ten or more counts. The J gene is TRBJ2-3, the V gene TRBV7-8; 10 bases fit TRBD1. Germline CDR1 is SGHVS and CDR2 is FQNEAQ. V dropped 4 bases and J dropped 4; count of bases not matched to a gene: 11. The CDR3 runs 17 residues. Here the CDR3 reads CASSSPTGGLDADTQYF. CDR3 in DNA: TGTGCCAGCAGCTCTCCGACAGGGGGCCTTGATGCAGATACGCAGTATTTT.

The V gene is TRBV12-5, the J gene TRBJ2-7, with D perhaps matching TRBD1 or TRBD2 (5 bases each). This CDR3 contains 12 residues. The V gene's germline CDR1 is LGHNT and CDR2 FRNRAP. The CDR3 nucleotides read TGTACTTGCCGGGACGGAGCCTACGAGCAGTACTTC. Its translation: CTCRDGAYEQYF.

The chain links TRBV4-3 to TRBJ2-7, with 10 nucleotides matching TRBD1. Per germline, CDR1 LGHNA and CDR2 YSLEER. CDR3 length equals 15 residues. After removal of 3 bases from V and 5 bases from J, the junction contained 7 bases not matched to a gene. Here the CDR3 DNA reads TGCGCCAGCAGCCAGGGCCGGGACAGGGGCGACGAGCAGTACTTC. Translating it yields CASSQGRDRGDEQYF.

V gene TRBV10-3 combines with J gene TRBJ1-4; possibly TRBD1 for D (5 bases). The V end was cut by 5 bases, the J end by 8 bases, with 15 bases between. In germline, CDR1 is ENHRY, CDR2 SYGVKD. The length of the CDR3 is 14 residues. The CDR3 here is CAISSPGANEKLFF. The CDR3, as DNA: TGTGCCATCAGTTCCCCCGGGGCAAACGAAAAACTGTTTTTT.

The rearrangement links TRBV4-1 to TRBJ2-2; D is possibly TRBD2 (5 bases). The CDR3 is made up of 16 amino acids. V lost 3 bases, J lost 5 bases, and 16 bases lay in between. Per germline, CDR1 MGHRA and CDR2 YSYEKL. CDR3: CASSHGSEGRTGELFF. Written as DNA, the CDR3 is TGCGCCAGCAGCCACGGAAGTGAGGGCCGGACCGGGGAGCTGTTTTTT.

The table lists this clonotype with many counts. The V and J genes are TRBV7-2 and TRBJ2-7; TRBD1 agrees at 8 bases. Germline trimming cut 1 base from V and 2 bases from J; bases unmatched to any gene: 4. The CDR3 covers 15 residues. The germline gives CDR1 SGHTA, CDR2 FQGNSA. CDR3 nucleotides: TGTGCCAGCAGCTTAGGGGACAGGTGGACCTACGAGCAGTACTTC. As protein: CASSLGDRWTYEQYF.

In the case of this clonotype: A much larger clone differs from this one at a single base, so this may be a read error. V and J are TRBV7-8 and TRBJ1-5; the D is unclear. Germline V gives CDR1 SGHVS, CDR2 FQNEAQ. The V end lost 7 bases, the J end lost 0 bases, and 10 bases lay between the germline ends. The CDR3 loop spans 14 amino acids. In DNA, the CDR3 is TGTGCCAGCAACCGCTACAGTAGCAATCAGCCCCAGCATTTT. Encoded protein: CASNRYSSNQPQHF.

At least ten counts were recorded for this clonotype. The chain carries TRBV7-2 and TRBJ1-4; 9 bases agree with TRBD1. The CDR3 consists of 15 residues. Trimming cost V 2 bases and J 7 bases; bases outside gene matches: 5. Germline values: CDR1 SGHTA, CDR2 FQGNSA. The CDR3 loop is CASSLLQGAVEKLFF. CDR3 in DNA: TGTGCCAGCAGCTTACTACAGGGGGCGGTTGAAAAACTGTTTTTT.

This clonotype has at least ten counts. This chain connects TRBV19 to TRBJ1-5; perhaps TRBD1 as D (5 bases). Trimming took off 3 bases at V and 3 bases at J, with 9 bases between the two ends. The CDR3 contains 14 residues. The germline CDR1 and CDR2 sequences are LNHDA and SQIVND (reference sequence). The CDR3, as DNA: TGTGCCAGTAGTATCACAGGAATCAATCAGCCCCAGCATTTT. As protein: CASSITGINQPQHF.

Ten or more counts support this clonotype. The rearrangement joins TRBV14 to TRBJ1-1; no reliable D call. The CDR3 totals 13 residues. Germline V gene sequence: CDR1 SGHDN, CDR2 FVKESK. Trimming removed 7 bases from V and 5 bases from J, with 14 bases in between. This CDR3 is CASKPTSGTEAFF. The CDR3 DNA reads TGTGCCAGCAAACCTACTTCCGGGACTGAAGCTTTCTTT.

In its sample, this clonotype was seen once. The chain joins TRBV7-2 to TRBJ2-5; D unresolved. Germline V gene data show CDR1 as SGHTA and CDR2 as FQGNSA. The CDR3 loop spans 13 amino acids. V gave up 1 base and J gave up 4 bases, with 7 bases separating them. In DNA, the CDR3 is TGTGCCAGCAGCTTAGAGCTGGCAGAGACCCAGTACTTC. This sequence encodes CASSLELAETQYF.

This sequence joins TRBV2 and TRBJ2-1, with TRBD2 identical over 7 bases. Germline V CDR1 and CDR2: SNHLY, FYNNEI. V gave up 2 bases and J gave up 9 bases; unmatched junction bases: 7. CDR3 size: 14 residues. This CDR3 is CASSEWRESGEQFF. As DNA, the CDR3 is TGTGCCAGCAGTGAATGGCGGGAGTCTGGTGAGCAGTTCTTC. The full variable domain, completed using reference TRBV2 and TRBJ2-1, is EPEVTQTPSHQVTQMGQEVILRCVPISNHLYFYWYRQILGQKVEFLVSFYNNEISEKSEIFDDQFSVERPDGSNFTLKIRSTKLEDSAMYFCASSEWRESGEQFFGPGTRLTVL.

This clonotype occurred a few times. At one of its ends the junction is not consistent with the germline gene, which may arise from a read error. The rearrangement uses TRBV7-8 and TRBJ1-1; no clear D gene. The CDR3 length is 13 residues. Germline-derived CDR1 and CDR2 are SGHVS and FQNEAQ. CDR3 bases: TGTGCCAGCAGTTTAGGGAAAGAGACTGAAGCTTTCTTT. Its translation: CASSLGKETEAFF.